This passage covers 28 T cell receptor beta chains from one sample sequenced in a study of blood T cell repertoires in COVID-19. This table comes from immunoSEQ multiplex PCR, and its TCRdb copy is limited to in-frame clones, with some not included. Of about 220,000 clones listed, approximately 80% are singletons. Sequencing was carried out using peripheral blood. Source of these receptors: a woman aged 60-75 years who had recovered from COVID-19.

The rearrangement uses TRBV7-2 and TRBJ2-2, with TRBD1 matching 8 bases. CDR1 SGHTA and CDR2 FQGNSA come from the germline V gene. The CDR3 runs 16 residues. Trimming cost V 5 bases and J 1 base; bases outside gene matches: 6. For the CDR3, the DNA is TGTGCCAGCAGCCAAAGGGGGACAGGGAACACCGGGGAGCTGTTTTTT. As protein: CASSQRGTGNTGELFF.

V is TRBV3-1 (or the pseudogene TRBV3-2) and J is TRBJ2-3, with D tentatively TRBD2 (7 bases). The V gene lost 2 bases and the J gene lost 1 base, with 13 bases spanning the gap. This CDR3 region has 16 residues. Germline CDR1 and CDR2: LGHDT and YNNKEL (reference sequence). CDR3 protein: CASSQLRGGGTDTQYF. DNA of the CDR3: TGTGCCAGCAGCCAACTGCGCGGGGGCGGCACAGATACGCAGTATTTT.

V and J are TRBV9 and TRBJ2-1, with 8 bases identical to TRBD2. J lost 9 bases, V lost 0 bases, and 8 bases had no gene match. This CDR3 region has 15 residues. Germline CDR1 reads SGDLS; CDR2 reads YYNGEE. CDR3 in amino acids: CASSVVVAGWGEQFF. As DNA, the CDR3 is TGTGCCAGCAGCGTAGTGGTAGCGGGGTGGGGTGAGCAGTTCTTC.

The chain employs TRBV15 and TRBJ1-2, with TRBD1 matching over 9 bases. J lost 8 bases, V lost 7 bases, and 8 bases had no gene match. CDR1 and CDR2 (germline): LNHNV, YYDKDF (reference sequence). This CDR3 comprises 13 residues. CDR3 protein: CATNSQGASGYTF. The DNA of the CDR3 is TGTGCCACCAATTCACAGGGGGCGTCCGGCTACACCTTC. The whole variable domain, remainder taken from reference TRBV15 and TRBJ1-2, is DAMVIQNPRYQVTQFGKPVTLSCSQTLNHNVMYWYQQKSSQAPKLLFHYYDKDFNNEADTPDNFQSRRPNTSFCFLDIRSPGLGDTAMYLCATNSQGASGYTFGSGTRLTVV.

This sequence joins TRBV4-3 and TRBJ2-3, with D uncertain. The germline V gene has CDR1 LGHNA and CDR2 YSLEER. The length of the CDR3 is 15 residues. V lost 1 base, J lost 4 bases, and 12 bases lay in between. In nucleotides, the CDR3 is TGCGCCAGCAGCCAAGGAGGTCGGTCGCCAGATACGCAGTATTTT. Its protein product is CASSQGGRSPDTQYF.

This chain connects TRBV7-6 to TRBJ1-1, with D unclear. V was clipped by 5 bases and J by 6 bases, with 10 bases between them. CDR1 and CDR2 (germline): SGHVS, FNYEAQ. The CDR3 runs to 12 residues. As DNA, the CDR3 is TGTGCCAGCAGCCCGATCGGGGCTGAAGCTTTCTTT. Protein sequence: CASSPIGAEAFF. Full variable domain (outside the CDR3, taken from reference TRBV7-6 and TRBJ1-1): GAGVSQSPRYKVTKRGQDVALRCDPISGHVSLYWYRQALGQGPEFLTYFNYEAQQDKSGLPNDRFSAERPEGSISTLTIQRTEQRDSAMYRCASSPIGAEAFFGQGTRLTVV.

The chain has TRBV19 and TRBJ2-4; maybe TRBD2 (5 bases). CDR3 length: 14 residues. Looked up from germline, CDR1 is LNHDA and CDR2 is SQIVND (reference sequence). Trimming shortened V by 7 bases and J by 5 bases, and 15 bases separated the two germline ends. CDR3 DNA sequence: TGTGCCAGTAAAAAGGGTATTAGCGAAAACATTCAGTACTTC. Protein product: CASKKGISENIQYF.

DNA for the CDR3: TGCGCCAGCAGCACGGCGACTAGCACAAGCTCCTACGAGCAGTACTTC. It encodes CASSTATSTSSYEQYF. The chain couples TRBV5-1 to TRBJ2-7; 7 bases line up with TRBD2. Germline CDR1 SGHRS, CDR2 YFSETQ. CDR3 length: 16 residues. Trimming removed 4 bases from V and 0 bases from J; junction bases left unmatched: 10.

V usage is TRBV7-2 and J usage is TRBJ2-3; 9 bases align to TRBD2. Trimming took 0 bases from V and 6 from J; bases not matched to a gene: 13. The CDR3 loop spans 18 amino acids. Germline CDR1 SGHTA, CDR2 FQGNSA. The CDR3 region is CASSLAQGGGGAFDTQYF. CDR3 in DNA: TGTGCCAGCAGCTTAGCGCAGGGTGGCGGGGGGGCCTTCGATACGCAGTATTTT.

The V and J genes are TRBV30 and TRBJ1-1; tentatively, D is TRBD1 (5 bases). Germline assignment: CDR1 GTSNPN and CDR2 SVGIG (reference sequence). The length of the CDR3 is 14 residues. V dropped 2 bases and J dropped 0 bases, with 10 bases sitting between them. The CDR3 protein is CAWSRTSMNTEAFF. In nucleotides, the CDR3 is TGTGCCTGGAGTCGGACATCTATGAACACTGAAGCTTTCTTT.

This clone was counted between two and nine times. The CDR3: CASSRTSGGAFRELFF. DNA of the CDR3: TGTGCCAGCAGCCGGACTAGCGGGGGGGCCTTCCGGGAGCTGTTTTTT. This rearrangement joins TRBV3-1 (or the pseudogene TRBV3-2) to TRBJ2-2, with 15 nucleotides matching TRBD2. This CDR3 contains 16 residues. The germline V gene has CDR1 LGHDT and CDR2 YNNKEL (reference sequence). V shed 4 bases, J shed 9 bases, and the junction held 6 bases outside the gene matches.

This chain connects TRBV5-1 to TRBJ1-2; a possible D gene is TRBD1 (6 bases). V was cut by 0 bases and J by 4 bases, with 19 bases left in between. The CDR3 has 17 residues. Germline V gene lookup returns CDR1 SGHRS and CDR2 YFSETQ. The CDR3 sequence: CASSLDTPTGRGYGYTF. CDR3 bases: TGCGCCAGCAGCTTGGATACCCCGACAGGCCGCGGCTATGGCTACACCTTC. The variable domain in full, with the rest retrieved from reference TRBV5-1 and TRBJ1-2, is KAGVTQTPRYLIKTRGQQVTLSCSPISGHRSVSWYQQTPGQGLQFLFEYFSETQRNKGNFPGRFSGRQFSNSRSEMNVSTLELGDSALYLCASSLDTPTGRGYGYTFGSGTRLTVV.

The chain links TRBV19 to TRBJ2-7; 8 nucleotides line up with TRBD1. Trimming removed 7 bases from V and 1 base from J; junction bases left unmatched: 3. Germline V lookup: CDR1 LNHDA, CDR2 SQIVND (reference sequence). The CDR3 covers 13 residues. CDR3 DNA sequence: TGTGCCAGTACCGGGACAGGTTCCTACGAGCAGTACTTC. It specifies CASTGTGSYEQYF.

V usage is TRBV27 and J usage is TRBJ2-2; D is unresolved. Trimming removed 5 bases from V and 1 base from J, with 2 bases in between. The germline gives CDR1 MNHEY, CDR2 SMNVEV (reference sequence). The CDR3 sequence is 12 residues long. The CDR3 DNA follows: TGTGCCAGCAGTCAGAACACCGGGGAGCTGTTTTTT. Encoded protein: CASSQNTGELFF.

The rearrangement joins TRBV30 to TRBJ1-1; D is perhaps TRBD1 (6 bases). This CDR3 spans 15 amino acids. Trimming took off 2 bases at V and 6 bases at J, with 19 bases between the two ends. Per germline, CDR1 GTSNPN and CDR2 SVGIG (reference sequence). CDR3 region: CAWSTVTQGFAEAFF. The CDR3 nucleotides read TGTGCCTGGAGTACGGTCACACAGGGATTCGCTGAAGCTTTCTTT.

This chain links TRBV27 with TRBJ1-1; tentatively, D is TRBD1 (6 bases). V was pared by 4 bases and J by 10 bases, with 19 bases between. This CDR3 has 14 amino acids. The germline CDR1 and CDR2 sequences are MNHEY and SMNVEV (reference sequence). CDR3 loop: CASSSYRAPPGAFF. CDR3 coding DNA: TGTGCCAGCAGTTCATACAGGGCGCCACCGGGAGCTTTCTTT.

CDR3 region: CAWSTGGLNNSPLHF. The CDR3 nucleotides read TGTGCCTGGAGCACAGGGGGACTCAATAATTCACCCCTCCACTTT. The rearrangement joins TRBV30 to TRBJ1-6; 8 nucleotides match TRBD1. CDR1 and CDR2 (germline): GTSNPN, SVGIG (reference sequence). CDR3 length equals 15 residues. Trimming cost V 3 bases and J 5 bases; bases outside gene matches: 6.

In its sample, this clone was seen once. The rearrangement links TRBV6-5 to TRBJ2-7; 7 positions agree with TRBD2. This CDR3 spans 11 amino acids. The V gene end was trimmed by 10 bases and the J gene end by 7 bases; junction bases not matched to a gene: 7. Germline V CDR1 and CDR2: MNHEY, SVGAGI. The CDR3 nucleotides are TGTGCCACAGACTGGGGAGGGGAGCAGTACTTC. Translating it yields CATDWGGEQYF.

The chain combines TRBV3-1 (or the pseudogene TRBV3-2) with TRBJ2-3; the match to TRBD2 covers 16 bases. Germline values: CDR1 LGHDT, CDR2 YNNKEL (reference sequence). J gave up 8 bases and V 8 bases, and 13 bases lay outside the gene matches. The CDR3 covers 17 residues. In nucleotides, the CDR3 is TGTGCCAGCGGCCCGGGACTAGCGGGGGGGCTCCGCAGTACGCAGTATTTT. Amino acids: CASGPGLAGGLRSTQYF.

The J gene is TRBJ1-4, the V gene TRBV4-2; maybe TRBD1 (6 bases). Trimming cost V 5 bases and J 4 bases, with 20 bases left between them. Germline values: CDR1 LGHNA, CDR2 YNFKEQ. CDR3 size: 17 residues. The CDR3 region has the DNA TGTGCCAGCAGCTCTTTACAGGGCTACCACCTTAATGAAAAACTGTTTTTT. It is translated as CASSSLQGYHLNEKLFF.

The rearrangement uses TRBV27 and TRBJ1-6; 10 bases match TRBD1. CDR1 is MNHEY and CDR2 is SMNVEV in the germline V gene (reference sequence). This CDR3 has 17 residues. The junction had 9 bases not matched to a gene; V was cut back by 0 bases and J by 10 bases. The CDR3 DNA sequence: TGTGCCAGCAGTTTATCGACCGGGACAGGGGTGATCTCACCCCTCCACTTT. This encodes CASSLSTGTGVISPLHF.

The gene calls are TRBV5-4 and TRBJ1-4, with 8 positions matching TRBD1. Germline V CDR1 and CDR2: SGHNT, YYREEE (reference sequence). The CDR3 has 15 amino acids. V shed 5 bases, J shed 8 bases, and the junction held 11 bases outside the gene matches. The CDR3 here is CASSTWTGRGEKLFF. DNA of the CDR3: TGTGCCAGCAGTACCTGGACAGGGCGAGGAGAAAAACTGTTTTTT.

The V gene is TRBV3-1 (or the pseudogene TRBV3-2), the J gene TRBJ2-2; 10 nucleotides align to TRBD2. This CDR3 is built from 17 residues. J was trimmed by 6 bases and V by 4 bases; bases with no gene match: 11. CDR1 is LGHDT, CDR2 YNNKEL, per germline (reference sequence). The CDR3 here is CASSPLSGGAVAGELFF. CDR3 DNA: TGTGCCAGCAGCCCTTTGAGCGGGGGGGCGGTAGCCGGGGAGCTGTTTTTT.

This sequence joins TRBV6-5 and TRBJ1-2; tentatively, D is TRBD1 (6 bases). Germline CDR1 MNHEY, CDR2 SVGAGI. V lost 7 bases and J lost 6, with 12 bases in between. This CDR3 contains 12 residues. The CDR3 nucleotides read TGTGCCAGCAAAGAGTCAGGGGATGGCTACACCTTC. The encoded protein is CASKESGDGYTF.

V usage is TRBV5-4 and J usage is TRBJ1-6, with a possible D match to TRBD1 (5 bases). Trimming removed 0 bases at V and 10 bases at J, with 14 bases between. Germline-derived CDR1 and CDR2 are SGHNT and YYREEE (reference sequence). The CDR3 consists of 15 residues. CDR3 coding DNA: TGTGCCAGCAGCTTGGGAGCAGGGCGGGGATCACCCCTCCACTTT. Its protein is CASSLGAGRGSPLHF.

This chain links TRBV12-5 with TRBJ2-5; the match to TRBD2 covers 7 bases. V lost 5 bases to trimming and J lost 2 bases; unmatched junction nucleotides: 14. This CDR3 is built from 17 residues. Germline V gene sequence: CDR1 LGHNT, CDR2 FRNRAP. CDR3 residues: CASGQPLGGVWQETQYF. As DNA, the CDR3 is TGTGCTAGTGGTCAACCCTTGGGGGGGGTCTGGCAAGAGACCCAGTACTTC.

The J gene is TRBJ1-2, the V gene TRBV7-9; TRBD1 aligns across 10 bases. Trimming cost V 1 base and J 3 bases; bases outside gene matches: 2. CDR1 SEHNR and CDR2 FQNEAQ come from the germline V gene (reference sequence). The CDR3 sequence is 15 residues long. The CDR3 coding sequence is TGTGCCAGCAGCTTAGACGGACAGGGGGACTATGGCTACACCTTC. This sequence encodes CASSLDGQGDYGYTF.

The chain carries TRBV24-1 and TRBJ1-5, with 7 nucleotides matching TRBD1. Germline lookup yields CDR1 KGHDR and CDR2 SFDVKD. The CDR3 covers 15 residues. J was trimmed by 6 bases and V by 3 bases; bases with no gene match: 7. The DNA of the CDR3 is TGTGCCACCAGTGATCCAGGGGGGAACGGTCAGCCCCAGCATTTT. It is translated as CATSDPGGNGQPQHF.